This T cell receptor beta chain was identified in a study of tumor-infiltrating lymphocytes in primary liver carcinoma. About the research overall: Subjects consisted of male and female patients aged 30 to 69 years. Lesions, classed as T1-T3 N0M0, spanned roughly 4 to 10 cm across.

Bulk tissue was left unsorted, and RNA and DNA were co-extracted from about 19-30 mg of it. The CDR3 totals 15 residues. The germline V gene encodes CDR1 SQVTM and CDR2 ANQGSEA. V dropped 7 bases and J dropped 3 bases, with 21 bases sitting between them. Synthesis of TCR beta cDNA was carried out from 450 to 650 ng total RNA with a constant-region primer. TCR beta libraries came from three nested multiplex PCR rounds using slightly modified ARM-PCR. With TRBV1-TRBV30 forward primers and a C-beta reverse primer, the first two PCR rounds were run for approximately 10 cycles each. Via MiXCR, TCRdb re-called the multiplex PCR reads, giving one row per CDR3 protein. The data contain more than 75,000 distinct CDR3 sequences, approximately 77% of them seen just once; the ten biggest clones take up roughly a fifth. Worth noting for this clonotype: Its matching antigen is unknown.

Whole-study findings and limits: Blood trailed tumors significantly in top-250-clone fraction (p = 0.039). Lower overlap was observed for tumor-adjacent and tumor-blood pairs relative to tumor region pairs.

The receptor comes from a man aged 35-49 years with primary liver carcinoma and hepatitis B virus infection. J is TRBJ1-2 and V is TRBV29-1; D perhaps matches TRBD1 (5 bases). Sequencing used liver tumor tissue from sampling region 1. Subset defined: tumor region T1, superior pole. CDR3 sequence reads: CSAGDGGDLDYGYTF. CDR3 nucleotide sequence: TGCAGCGCGGGGGACGGGGGAGACCTGGACTATGGCTACACCTTC.